The 3 T cell receptor beta chains in this list originate from one sample, sequenced in a study of blood T cells in healthy people across ages. It was with a sample-barcoded 5' primer and a J-beta primer mix that a second PCR of roughly 7 to 12 cycles was run. Using its own MiXCR run on the 5' RACE reads, TCRdb lists one record per CDR3 protein. The sample lists 550,000 to 700,000 distinct CDR3 sequences, roughly 29% occurring once. The sequenced material came from blood. The receptors originated from a woman in her 70s in good health.

This clonotype was detected only a few times. The rearrangement uses TRBV4-3 and TRBJ2-1; 12 bases are shared with TRBD2. V trimming: 1 base; J trimming: 4 bases; junction bases outside the gene matches: 2. CDR1 and CDR2 (germline): LGHNA, YSLEER. The CDR3 is made up of 16 amino acids. The CDR3 bases are TGCGCCAGCAGCCAAGGCACTAGCGGGGGGTACAATGAGCAGTTCTTC. This codes for CASSQGTSGGYNEQFF.

This clonotype was counted only a few times. The chain combines TRBV6-1 with TRBJ2-5; perhaps TRBD2 as D (5 bases). V gave up 2 bases and J gave up 5 bases, with 12 bases separating them. The CDR3 is 14 residues long. Looked up from germline, CDR1 is MNHNS and CDR2 is SASEGT. CDR3 nucleotide sequence: TGTGCCAGCAGTGAACAGGACTTAGGGGAGACCCAGTACTTC. Its translation is CASSEQDLGETQYF.

The chain joins TRBV20-1 to TRBJ2-1; 9 nucleotides agree with TRBD2. The J segment lost 4 bases and the V segment lost 3 bases, leaving 10 bases of the junction unmatched. The CDR3 consists of 16 residues. Germline assignment: CDR1 DFQATT and CDR2 SNEGSKA (reference sequence). The CDR3 protein is CSASNPRGGPYNEQFF. CDR3 sequence (DNA): TGCAGTGCTAGTAATCCGCGGGGGGGCCCGTACAATGAGCAGTTCTTC.